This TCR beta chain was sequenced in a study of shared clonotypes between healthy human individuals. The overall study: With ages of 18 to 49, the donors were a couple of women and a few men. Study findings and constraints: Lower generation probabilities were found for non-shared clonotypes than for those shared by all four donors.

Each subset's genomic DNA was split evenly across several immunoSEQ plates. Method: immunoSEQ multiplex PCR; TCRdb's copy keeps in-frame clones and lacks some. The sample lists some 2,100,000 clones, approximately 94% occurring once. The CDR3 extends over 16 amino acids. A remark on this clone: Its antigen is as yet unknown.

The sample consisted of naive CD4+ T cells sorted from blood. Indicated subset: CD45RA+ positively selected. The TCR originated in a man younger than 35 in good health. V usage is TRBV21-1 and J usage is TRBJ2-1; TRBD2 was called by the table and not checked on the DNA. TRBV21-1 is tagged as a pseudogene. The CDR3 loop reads CASSKYESGRGNEQFF. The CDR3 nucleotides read TGTGCCAGCAGCAAATACGAAAGCGGGAGGGGCAATGAGCAGTTCTTC.